This T cell receptor (beta chain) was found in a study of T cell clonotyping in hematopoietic cell transplantation. The CDR3 sequence is 17 residues long. CDR1 MGHRA and CDR2 YSYEKL come from the germline V gene. Trimming cost V 2 bases and J 0 bases; bases outside gene matches: 8. Study-wide results and caveats: After transplant, recipient diversity fell while pathologically expanded clonotypes grew through day 180. No sorting was done, leaving CD4 and CD8 contributions mixed. Few recipient clonotypes overlapped donors; over 95% were de novo at given depth. Graft donor and pretransplant recipient Inverse Simpson Index values predicted broader posttransplant TCR diversity.

Using immunoSEQ multiplex PCR, the repertoire was profiled, and TCRdb retains in-frame clones only, with some absent. In the table there are approximately 42,000 clones, nearly 97% of which are singletons. To note about this clone: Its antigen remains unidentified.

The rearrangement uses TRBV4-1 and TRBJ2-7, with TRBD1 matching 9 bases. Sequencing was performed on peripheral blood mononuclear cells. This TCR was sampled from a man aged 30-40 years in good health. Some clones in this sample may be carry-over from other donors' samples. The CDR3 coding sequence is TGCGCCAGCAGCCAAAACCCTGCGGACAGGGGCTCCTACGAGCAGTACTTC. Translated, it gives CASSQNPADRGSYEQYF.